This paragraph covers one T cell receptor (beta chain) sequence. Its antigen is undetermined. Only in-frame clones appear in the TCRdb table, and some are missing; sequencing was by immunoSEQ multiplex PCR. The sample lists roughly 90,000 clones; approximately 90% were seen once. Second doses were pooled across both intervals (about 4 or about 12 weeks). The data were taken from a study of T cell responses to AZD1222 COVID-19 vaccine. The germline V gene has CDR1 MNHEY and CDR2 SVGAGI. This CDR3 region has 15 residues. With 5 bases removed from V and 7 bases from J, the gap between germline ends came to 18 bases. General study results and limits: White British donors predominated, females outnumbered males, and clonal diversity was possibly underestimated. Sampled repertoires all dated from after the peak T cell response.

The TCR sequence derives from an adult who received the AZD1222 COVID-19 vaccine. V and J are TRBV6-5 and TRBJ1-5, with D hard to call. Material: peripheral blood, obtained 28 days after the second AZD1222 dose. The CDR3 here is CASSLRAGDRQPQHF. For the CDR3, the DNA is TGTGCCAGCAGTCTCCGGGCCGGGGATAGGCAGCCCCAGCATTTT.